The rows below give T cell receptor beta chains drawn from one sample of a study of cytomegalovirus exposure and HLA in healthy donors. Here immunoSEQ multiplex PCR was the method, and the copy in TCRdb shows in-frame clones only, minus some. The sample lists 110,000 to 150,000 clones, 80% seen once, with around 4.4% in the top ten. Sequencing was carried out using PBMCs. The origin of the receptors is a middle-aged man in good health and CMV-seronegative. CDR3s include the opening cysteine and the closing phenylalanine or tryptophan. A D gene is named only where the DNA matches it firmly. Clone size, where shown, is once, few, many, or a class for clones that have expanded.

14 TRBJ2-7 few TRBD2 TRBV28 CASSLWGGVYEQYF TGTGCCAGCAGTTTATGGGGGGGGGTCTACGAGCAGTACTTC
12 TRBJ1-4 NA NA TRBV2 CASTGGNEKLFF TGTGCCAGCACGGGGGGGAATGAAAAACTGTTTTTT
15 TRBJ1-4 NA NA TRBV30 CAWTPSGAAGEKLFF TGTGCCTGGACCCCCTCAGGGGCCGCAGGTGAAAAACTGTTTTTT
15 TRBJ2-4 once TRBD1 TRBV6-4 CASSEDRGAKNIQYF TGTGCCAGCAGTGAAGACAGGGGAGCCAAAAACATTCAGTACTTC
16 TRBJ2-7 NA NA TRBV13 CASSLSSAGGSYEQYF TGTGCCAGCAGCTTATCCTCAGCCGGGGGTTCCTACGAGCAGTACTTC
15 TRBJ2-5 NA TRBD1 TRBV2 CASTPDRGRVETQYF TGTGCCAGCACTCCAGACAGGGGGCGTGTAGAGACCCAGTACTTC
15 TRBJ2-2 NA TRBD1 TRBV7-6 CASSLSTGGTGELFF TGTGCCAGCAGCTTATCGACAGGGGGGACCGGGGAGCTGTTTTTT
12 TRBJ1-1 NA NA TRBV29-1 CSVARAATEAFF TGCAGCGTTGCGAGGGCCGCAACTGAAGCTTTCTTT
15 TRBJ2-7 NA TRBD2 TRBV7-2 CASSLGLAITYEQYF TGTGCCAGCAGCTTGGGACTAGCGATAACCTACGAGCAGTACTTC
11 TRBJ1-2 NA TRBD1 TRBV9 CASNRGYGYTF TGTGCCAGCAACAGGGGCTATGGCTACACCTTC
16 TRBJ1-4 NA TRBD1 TRBV10-1 CASSESGTATNEKLFF TGCGCCAGCAGTGAGTCCGGGACAGCAACTAATGAAAAACTGTTTTTT
11 TRBJ1-3 NA NA TRBV29-1 CSVVFSNTIYF TGCAGCGTTGTGTTCTCAAACACCATATATTTT
15 TRBJ1-5 few NA TRBV19 CASSTAISLDQPQHF TGTGCCAGTAGTACCGCTATATCCCTAGATCAGCCCCAGCATTTT
11 TRBJ2-3 NA NA TRBV11-2 CASSSRDTQYF TGTGCCAGCAGCTCCAGAGATACGCAGTATTTT
18 TRBJ2-6 NA NA TRBV9 CASSVDNYYDSGANVLTF TGTGCCAGCAGCGTGGATAACTACTACGACTCTGGGGCCAACGTCCTGACTTTC
14 TRBJ2-7 NA TRBD1 TRBV25-1 CASSRRRDSYEQYF TGTGCCAGCAGTCGCCGCCGGGACAGCTACGAGCAGTACTTC
11 TRBJ1-1 NA NA TRBV19 CASRDSTEAFF TGTGCCAGTAGGGACTCCACTGAAGCTTTCTTT
16 TRBJ1-6 NA NA TRBV5-6 CASSLAMGTDNSPLHF TGTGCCAGCAGCTTGGCCATGGGGACTGATAATTCACCCCTCCACTTT
15 TRBJ1-1 NA NA TRBV9 CASSVDFHGNTEAFF TGTGCCAGCAGCGTCGACTTCCACGGCAACACTGAAGCTTTCTTT
14 TRBJ1-6 NA NA TRBV5-1 CASSLGVDNSPLHF TGCGCCAGCAGCTTGGGTGTAGATAATTCACCCCTCCACTTT
12 TRBJ1-4 NA NA TRBV18 CASSPKNEKLFF TGTGCCAGCTCCCCTAAAAATGAAAAACTGTTTTTT
16 TRBJ2-3 NA TRBD2 TRBV4-3 CASSSLERGVTDTQYF TGCGCCAGCAGCTCCCTCGAGCGGGGGGTGACAGATACGCAGTATTTT
14 TRBJ1-2 NA TRBD1 TRBV5-1 CASSSPGQNYGYTF TGCGCCAGCAGCTCTCCGGGACAGAACTATGGCTACACCTTC
13 TRBJ2-7 NA NA TRBV10-3 CAISEGQSYEQYF TGTGCCATCAGTGAGGGACAGTCCTACGAGCAGTACTTC
11 TRBJ1-1 NA TRBD1 TRBV29-1 CSIRDGTGTFF TGCAGCATAAGGGATGGGACAGGGACTTTCTTT